The 27 T cell receptor beta chains below were found in one sample sequenced in a study of cytomegalovirus exposure and HLA in healthy donors. A multiplex PCR was run with 60 Vbeta primers and 13 Jbeta primers. TCRdb's table, derived via immunoSEQ multiplex PCR, lists solely in-frame clones and lacks some. The sample yields roughly 140,000 clones, under 85% seen once. Sequencing used PBMCs. These receptors were taken from a woman in her forties in good health and CMV-seropositive.

The chain joins TRBV5-1 to TRBJ1-3; TRBD1 matches 8 bases. With 3 bases clipped from V and 0 bases from J, the junction kept 11 bases outside the gene matches. The length of the CDR3 is 18 residues. Germline-derived CDR1 and CDR2 are SGHRS and YFSETQ. CDR3 sequence (DNA): TGCGCCAGCAGCTATTACATAGGGACAGGTCACTCTGGAAACACCATATATTTT. Translating gives CASSYYIGTGHSGNTIYF.

This clone has just one count. This chain uses TRBV30 with TRBJ2-5; the match to TRBD2 covers 13 bases. Trimming cost V 4 bases and J 4 bases; bases outside gene matches: 6. Per the germline V gene, CDR1 is GTSNPN and CDR2 is SVGIG (reference sequence). The length of the CDR3 is 15 residues. CDR3 coding DNA: TGTGCCTGGACTGCGGGACTAGCGGGATTAGAGACCCAGTACTTC. Its protein is CAWTAGLAGLETQYF.

V is TRBV2 and J is TRBJ2-6; TRBD1 agrees at 9 bases. Germline lookup yields CDR1 SNHLY and CDR2 FYNNEI. V was pared by 11 bases and J by 4 bases, with 9 bases of the junction left unmatched. The CDR3 contains 15 residues. For the CDR3, the DNA is TGTGCCGGGCGGACAGGGGAGTCCGGGGCCAACGTCCTGACTTTC. Encoded protein: CAGRTGESGANVLTF. The full variable domain, rest sourced from reference TRBV2 and TRBJ2-6, is EPEVTQTPSHQVTQMGQEVILRCVPISNHLYFYWYRQILGQKVEFLVSFYNNEISEKSEIFDDQFSVERPDGSNFTLKIRSTKLEDSAMYFCAGRTGESGANVLTFGAGSRLTVL.

The rearrangement links TRBV5-4 to TRBJ2-1; TRBD2 matches 12 bases. Germline values: CDR1 SGHNT, CDR2 YYREEE (reference sequence). CDR3 length: 15 amino acids. The trim removed 4 bases at V and 4 bases at J, leaving 3 bases unmatched. CDR3 region: CASSASGGVYNEQFF. The CDR3 DNA sequence: TGTGCCAGCAGCGCTAGCGGGGGGGTATACAATGAGCAGTTCTTC.

The chain recombines TRBV18 with TRBJ2-1, with 9 bases matching TRBD2. The V segment lost 1 base and the J segment 7 bases; nucleotides outside the gene matches: 11. From germline, CDR1 is KGHSH and CDR2 LQKENI. The CDR3 runs to 17 residues. The CDR3 protein is CASSPLAGEEFINEQFF. The CDR3 nucleotides read TGTGCCAGCTCACCACTAGCGGGGGAGGAGTTCATAAATGAGCAGTTCTTC.

The chain links TRBV11-1 to TRBJ1-6; D is perhaps TRBD1 (5 bases). The CDR3 extends over 15 amino acids. The V gene lost 4 bases and the J gene lost 3 bases, with 10 bases spanning the gap. Per the germline V gene, CDR1 is SGHAT and CDR2 is FQDESV (reference sequence). The CDR3 here is CASSSETDYNSPLHF. The DNA of the CDR3 is TGTGCCAGCAGCTCAGAGACAGACTATAATTCACCCCTCCACTTT.

This clone came up once. CDR3 in amino acids: CASSVRDSLFDPLHF. CDR3 DNA: TGTGCCAGCTCAGTCCGGGACAGCCTCTTCGATCCCCTCCACTTT. The genes are TRBV18 and TRBJ1-6; 7 nucleotides agree with TRBD1. The CDR3 has 15 amino acids. V lost 5 bases to trimming and J lost 13 bases; unmatched junction nucleotides: 14. CDR1 is KGHSH and CDR2 is LQKENI in the germline V gene. Variable domain in full (rest from reference TRBV18 and TRBJ1-6): NAGVMQNPRHLVRRRGQEARLRCSPMKGHSHVYWYRQLPEEGLKFMVYLQKENIIDESGMPKERFSAEFPKEGPSILRIQQVVRGDSAAYFCASSVRDSLFDPLHFGNGTRLTVT.

V usage is TRBV6-4 and J usage is TRBJ2-5; TRBD1 might be the D (6 bases). Trimming left V 0 bases short and J 8 bases short, with 13 bases between. Germline V gives CDR1 MRHNA, CDR2 SNTAGT. This CDR3 contains 14 residues. This CDR3 is CASSDSGHFQTQYF. For the CDR3, the DNA is TGTGCCAGCAGTGACTCGGGACATTTCCAAACCCAGTACTTC.

The J gene is TRBJ1-1, the V gene TRBV28; D gene unclear. The germline V gene encodes CDR1 MDHEN and CDR2 SYDVKM. The CDR3 runs 13 residues. Trimming removed 8 bases at V and 1 base at J, with 11 bases between. In DNA, the CDR3 is TGTGCCAGCCACACCCGATCGAACACTGAAGCTTTCTTT. It translates to CASHTRSNTEAFF.

This chain connects TRBV28 to TRBJ1-3; perhaps TRBD1 as D (5 bases). Trimming pared 5 bases from V and 0 bases from J, leaving 14 bases between. The CDR3 is made up of 16 amino acids. The germline V gene has CDR1 MDHEN and CDR2 SYDVKM. The chain's CDR3 is CASSASGLRSGNTIYF. For the CDR3, the DNA is TGTGCCAGCAGTGCTTCGGGACTTCGCTCTGGAAACACCATATATTTT.

In its sample, this clone was seen a few times. The rearrangement joins TRBV2 to TRBJ2-1, with 10 bases aligning to TRBD1. V lost 6 bases to trimming and J lost 14 bases; unmatched junction nucleotides: 13. CDR3 length: 14 amino acids. The germline V gene has CDR1 SNHLY and CDR2 FYNNEI. The CDR3 is CASSSLGQGKGEFF. CDR3 sequence (DNA): TGTGCCAGCAGCAGCTTGGGACAGGGGAAGGGGGAGTTCTTC. Variable domain in full (rest from reference TRBV2 and TRBJ2-1): EPEVTQTPSHQVTQMGQEVILRCVPISNHLYFYWYRQILGQKVEFLVSFYNNEISEKSEIFDDQFSVERPDGSNFTLKIRSTKLEDSAMYFCASSSLGQGKGEFFGPGTRLTVL.

This clone was found once. V usage is TRBV6-6 and J usage is TRBJ1-1; weak D call: TRBD1 (5 bases). The CDR3 has 13 residues. V dropped 7 bases and J dropped 5 bases, with 14 bases sitting between them. The V gene's germline CDR1 is MNHNY and CDR2 SVGAGI (reference sequence). The DNA for the CDR3 is TGTGCCAGCACGGGGGGGAAGTATACTGAAGCTTTCTTT. Translating it yields CASTGGKYTEAFF.

The rearrangement joins TRBV5-6 to TRBJ1-5; 9 nucleotides align to TRBD1. The CDR3 runs 13 residues. The germline CDR1 and CDR2 sequences are SGHDT and YYEEEE. V was pared by 2 bases and J by 12 bases, with 6 bases of the junction left unmatched. The CDR3 here is CASSFTTGGNQHF. CDR3 coding DNA: TGTGCCAGCAGCTTTACGACAGGGGGAAACCAGCATTTT.

The chain has TRBV18 and TRBJ1-1, with 9 bases lining up with TRBD1. The ends lost 2 bases at V and 2 bases at J; junction bases unmatched: 9. Germline CDR1 reads KGHSH; CDR2 reads LQKENI. The CDR3 loop spans 17 amino acids. CDR3 loop: CASSPSRPGQGNTEAFF. In DNA form, the CDR3 reads TGTGCCAGCTCACCAAGCCGTCCGGGACAGGGAAACACTGAAGCTTTCTTT.

The chain recombines TRBV25-1 with TRBJ2-5, with D perhaps matching TRBD2 (6 bases). Trimming removed 1 base at V and 5 bases at J, with 11 bases between. The germline V gene has CDR1 MGHDK and CDR2 SYGVNS. CDR3 length: 14 residues. The DNA of the CDR3 is TGTGCCAGCAGTGAATGGAAGGAGGGGGAGACCCAGTACTTC. It specifies CASSEWKEGETQYF.

The J gene is TRBJ1-1, the V gene TRBV4-1, with TRBD1 as a possible D gene (5 bases). CDR1 is MGHRA and CDR2 is YSYEKL in the germline V gene. Trimming left V 4 bases short and J 5 bases short, with 14 bases between. This CDR3 contains 14 residues. The CDR3 region has the DNA TGCGCCAGCAGCCCTCGAGGGGCGGGAACTGAAGCTTTCTTT. It codes for CASSPRGAGTEAFF.

The rearrangement links TRBV5-1 to TRBJ1-1, with TRBD1 as a possible D gene (6 bases). The V end was cut by 1 base, the J end by 1 base, with 8 bases between. This CDR3 contains 14 residues. Germline-derived CDR1 and CDR2 are SGHRS and YFSETQ. Written as DNA, the CDR3 is TGCGCCAGCAGCTTGCTACAGGGGAACACTGAAGCTTTCTTT. Encoded protein: CASSLLQGNTEAFF.

The chain joins TRBV27 to TRBJ2-5; maybe TRBD2 (6 bases). Gene TRBJ2-7 matches the end of the DNA better, so the J call may be wrong. Looked up from germline, CDR1 is MNHEY and CDR2 is SMNVEV (reference sequence). The length of the CDR3 is 14 residues. For the CDR3, the DNA is TGTGCCAGCAGCTACAGCGCCGGGAGTTACGAGCAGTACTTC. Translating it yields CASSYSAGSYEQYF.

The chain links TRBV7-6 to TRBJ2-7, with TRBD2 as a possible D gene (6 bases). With 4 bases removed from V and 2 bases from J, the gap between germline ends came to 15 bases. This CDR3 has 15 amino acids. Per germline, CDR1 SGHVS and CDR2 FNYEAQ. As DNA, the CDR3 is TGTGCCAGCAGCTCTGAAGGCGGGAAAACCTACGAGCAGTACTTC. Amino acids: CASSSEGGKTYEQYF. Full variable domain (missing parts from reference TRBV7-6 and TRBJ2-7): GAGVSQSPRYKVTKRGQDVALRCDPISGHVSLYWYRQALGQGPEFLTYFNYEAQQDKSGLPNDRFSAERPEGSISTLTIQRTEQRDSAMYRCASSSEGGKTYEQYFGPGTRLTVT.

The chain employs TRBV30 and TRBJ1-5; D not certain. The germline V and J ends were trimmed by 2 bases and 4 bases, with 9 bases remaining between them. The germline CDR1 and CDR2 sequences are GTSNPN and SVGIG (reference sequence). This CDR3 has 13 amino acids. As DNA, the CDR3 is TGTGCCTGGAGTAGGCAGGTAAATCAGCCCCAGCATTTT. Protein product: CAWSRQVNQPQHF.

The genes are TRBV6-5 and TRBJ1-2; TRBD1 matches at 8 bases. Germline V lookup: CDR1 MNHEY, CDR2 SVGAGI. CDR3 length: 13 amino acids. V was clipped by 6 bases and J by 9 bases; unmatched bases: 9. The CDR3 bases are TGTGCCAGCAGCTCTGACAGGGGCCGCCGCTACACCTTC. Translation: CASSSDRGRRYTF.

The chain is built from TRBV30 and TRBJ2-1, with D tentatively TRBD1 (6 bases). Germline V gene data show CDR1 as GTSNPN and CDR2 as SVGIG (reference sequence). The CDR3 covers 14 residues. V lost 4 bases and J lost 4, with 14 bases in between. CDR3 DNA: TGTGCCTGGAACGGACAGCTGCCTTACAATGAGCAGTTCTTC. As protein: CAWNGQLPYNEQFF.

This chain uses TRBV4-1 with TRBJ2-5, with 9 nucleotides matching TRBD2. V shed 0 bases and J 3 bases; nucleotides not matched to a gene: 8. The CDR3 length is 17 residues. Looked up from germline, CDR1 is MGHRA and CDR2 is YSYEKL. CDR3 loop: CASSQDGSGGPKETQYF. The DNA for the CDR3 is TGCGCCAGCAGCCAAGATGGGAGCGGGGGGCCAAAAGAGACCCAGTACTTC.

Remarks on this clone: An end of the junction differs from the germline gene, which may be a read error. The CDR3 is CSSSYRGNTDTQYF. The DNA for the CDR3 is TGTTCCAGCAGCTACAGGGGTAACACAGATACGCAGTATTTT. The chain uses TRBV7-9 and TRBJ2-3; 7 nucleotides line up with TRBD1. This CDR3 has 14 amino acids. From germline, CDR1 is SEHNR and CDR2 FQNEAQ (reference sequence).

The chain carries TRBV6-5 and TRBJ1-3, with D possibly TRBD1 on 6 matching bases. CDR1 and CDR2 from the germline V gene are MNHEY and SVGAGI. This CDR3 spans 14 amino acids. The V end lost 10 bases, the J end lost 7 bases, and 20 bases lay between the germline ends. The CDR3 bases are TGTGCCAACAGGGACCTTGGGGGCGTGAACACCATATATTTT. As protein: CANRDLGGVNTIYF.

Of note for this clone: One end of the junction varies from germline; a read error may be responsible. Additional DNA sequences in this sample encode the identical CDR3. The J gene is TRBJ2-1, the V gene TRBV5-4; 7 bases map to TRBD2. The V gene's germline CDR1 is SGHNT and CDR2 YYREEE (reference sequence). This CDR3 comprises 16 residues. The chain's CDR3 is CASSLGASGSNNEQFF. The CDR3 nucleotides read TGTGCCAGCAGCTTGGGGGCTAGCGGTAGTAACAACGAGCAGTTCTTC.

The V and J genes are TRBV2 and TRBJ2-5; D is uncertain. The V end lost 1 base, the J end lost 0 bases, and 6 bases lay between the germline ends. The CDR3 totals 14 residues. CDR1 is SNHLY, CDR2 FYNNEI, per germline. The CDR3 is CASSEVGNQETQYF. As DNA, the CDR3 is TGTGCCAGCAGTGAAGTGGGCAACCAAGAGACCCAGTACTTC.